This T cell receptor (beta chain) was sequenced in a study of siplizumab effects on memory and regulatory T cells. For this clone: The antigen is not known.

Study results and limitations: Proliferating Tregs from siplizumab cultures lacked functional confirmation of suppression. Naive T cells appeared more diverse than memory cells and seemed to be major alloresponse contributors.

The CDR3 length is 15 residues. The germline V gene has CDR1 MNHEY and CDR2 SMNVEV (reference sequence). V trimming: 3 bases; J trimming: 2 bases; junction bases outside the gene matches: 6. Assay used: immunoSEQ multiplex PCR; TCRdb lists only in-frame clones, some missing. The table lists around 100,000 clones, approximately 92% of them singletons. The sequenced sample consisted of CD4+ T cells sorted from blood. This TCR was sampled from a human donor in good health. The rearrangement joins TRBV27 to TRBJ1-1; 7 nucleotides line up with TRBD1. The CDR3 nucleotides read TGTGCCAGCAGTTTGACAGGGACTATTAACACTGAAGCTTTCTTT. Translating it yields CASSLTGTINTEAFF.